The rows below give T cell receptor beta chains drawn from one sample of a study of T cell responses to AZD1222 COVID-19 vaccine. This table comes from immunoSEQ multiplex PCR, and its TCRdb copy is limited to in-frame clones, with some not included. This sample has roughly 200,000 clones, with 80% to 90% found just once. This specimen consisted of peripheral blood, obtained on day 0 of AZD1222 vaccination. These receptors all come from an adult in good health. CDR3s include the opening cysteine and the closing phenylalanine or tryptophan. Fields, in order: CDR3 DNA, CDR3 protein, V gene, J gene, clone size, D gene. A D gene is named only where the DNA matches it firmly. Size values are once, few and many counts, or a class for expanded clones, and some rows have none.

cdr3_nt: TGTGCCAGCAGCCGGGGGGGACGGCCAGGGATCGGGGAGCTGTTTTTT
cdr3_aa: CASSRGGRPGIGELFF
v_call: TRBV11-3
j_call: TRBJ2-2
clone_size: NA
d_call: TRBD2

cdr3_nt: TGTGCCAGCAGCTTATCAGGGTTATTAGGCGAGCAGTACTTC
cdr3_aa: CASSLSGLLGEQYF
v_call: TRBV11-2
j_call: TRBJ2-7
clone_size: NA
d_call: NA

cdr3_nt: TGCGCCAGCAGCTTGGAATTAAGGGACCGGACCGGGGAGCTGTTTTTT
cdr3_aa: CASSLELRDRTGELFF
v_call: TRBV5-1
j_call: TRBJ2-2
clone_size: NA
d_call: NA

cdr3_nt: TGCGCCAGCAAGGCGGGATTGGGGTTCAACGAGCAGTACTTC
cdr3_aa: CASKAGLGFNEQYF
v_call: TRBV5-1
j_call: TRBJ2-7
clone_size: NA
d_call: NA

cdr3_nt: TGTGCCAGCAGCGGACGGACAGCCCTTAATGAAAAACTGTTTTTT
cdr3_aa: CASSGRTALNEKLFF
v_call: TRBV5-5
j_call: TRBJ1-4
clone_size: NA
d_call: NA

cdr3_nt: TGTGCCAGCAGTCTGGATGGCTACACCTTC
cdr3_aa: CASSLDGYTF
v_call: TRBV2
j_call: TRBJ1-2
clone_size: once
d_call: NA

cdr3_nt: TGTGCCAGCAGCCCTGGGACAGGGGATCACGAGCAGTACTTC
cdr3_aa: CASSPGTGDHEQYF
v_call: TRBV7-8
j_call: TRBJ2-7
clone_size: once
d_call: TRBD1

cdr3_nt: TGTGCCAGCAGCTTGTACAGGGGCTCCAATGAGCAGTTCTTC
cdr3_aa: CASSLYRGSNEQFF
v_call: TRBV5-5
j_call: TRBJ2-1
clone_size: NA
d_call: TRBD1

cdr3_nt: TGTGCCAGCAGTTCCGAAACCCCCAGGGGAGGCTATGGCTACACCTTC
cdr3_aa: CASSSETPRGGYGYTF
v_call: TRBV6-5
j_call: TRBJ1-2
clone_size: NA
d_call: NA

cdr3_nt: TGTGCCAGCAGCAGGGCGGCTAACTATGGCTACACCTTC
cdr3_aa: CASSRAANYGYTF
v_call: TRBV7-2
j_call: TRBJ1-2
clone_size: once
d_call: NA

cdr3_nt: TGTGCCAGCAGCGCGGGGGCAAACTCCTACGAGCAGTACTTC
cdr3_aa: CASSAGANSYEQYF
v_call: TRBV7-8
j_call: TRBJ2-7
clone_size: NA
d_call: NA

cdr3_nt: TGTGCCAGCAGCTTAGCGAGGACCGGGGAGCTGTTTTTT
cdr3_aa: CASSLARTGELFF
v_call: TRBV11-1
j_call: TRBJ2-2
clone_size: NA
d_call: NA

cdr3_nt: TGTGCCAGCAGCTTGGCGGGTTACAGGGGTGGGCCCCAGCATTTT
cdr3_aa: CASSLAGYRGGPQHF
v_call: TRBV5-5
j_call: TRBJ1-5
clone_size: NA
d_call: TRBD1

cdr3_nt: TGTGCCAGTAGTATGCGGGGGACAGCTAATGAAAAACTGTTTTTT
cdr3_aa: CASSMRGTANEKLFF
v_call: TRBV19
j_call: TRBJ1-4
clone_size: once
d_call: TRBD1

cdr3_nt: TGTGCCAGCAGCCCAGGGACAGGGAGAGGACAAGAGACCCAGTACTTC
cdr3_aa: CASSPGTGRGQETQYF
v_call: TRBV9
j_call: TRBJ2-5
clone_size: NA
d_call: TRBD1

cdr3_nt: TGTGCCAGCAGCGTAGGCGGGGACGACGACAATGAGCAGTTCTTC
cdr3_aa: CASSVGGDDDNEQFF
v_call: TRBV9
j_call: TRBJ2-1
clone_size: NA
d_call: NA

cdr3_nt: TGTGCCAGTAACAGGGGCGTGAACACTGAAGCTTTCTTT
cdr3_aa: CASNRGVNTEAFF
v_call: TRBV9
j_call: TRBJ1-1
clone_size: NA
d_call: TRBD1

cdr3_nt: TGCAGTGCTAGTCCCTTCGCCGTACAGGGATACGAGCAGTACTTC
cdr3_aa: CSASPFAVQGYEQYF
v_call: TRBV20-1
j_call: TRBJ2-7
clone_size: NA
d_call: NA